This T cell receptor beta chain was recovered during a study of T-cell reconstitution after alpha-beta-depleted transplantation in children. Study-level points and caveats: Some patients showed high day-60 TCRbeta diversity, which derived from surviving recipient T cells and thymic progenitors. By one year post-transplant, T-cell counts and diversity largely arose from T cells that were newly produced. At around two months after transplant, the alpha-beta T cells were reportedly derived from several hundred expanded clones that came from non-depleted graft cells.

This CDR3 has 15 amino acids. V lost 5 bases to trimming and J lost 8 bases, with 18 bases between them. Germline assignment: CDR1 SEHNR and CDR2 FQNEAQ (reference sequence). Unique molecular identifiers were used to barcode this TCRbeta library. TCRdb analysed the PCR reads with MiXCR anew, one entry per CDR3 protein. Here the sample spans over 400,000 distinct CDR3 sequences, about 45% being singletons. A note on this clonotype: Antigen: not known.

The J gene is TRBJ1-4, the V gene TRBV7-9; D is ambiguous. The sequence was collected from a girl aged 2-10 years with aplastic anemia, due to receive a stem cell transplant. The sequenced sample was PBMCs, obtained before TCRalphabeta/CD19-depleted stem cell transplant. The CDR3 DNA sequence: TGTGCCAGCAGCCGCCCGGGCCGGGAGCGCGAAAAACTGTTTTTT. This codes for CASSRPGREREKLFF.